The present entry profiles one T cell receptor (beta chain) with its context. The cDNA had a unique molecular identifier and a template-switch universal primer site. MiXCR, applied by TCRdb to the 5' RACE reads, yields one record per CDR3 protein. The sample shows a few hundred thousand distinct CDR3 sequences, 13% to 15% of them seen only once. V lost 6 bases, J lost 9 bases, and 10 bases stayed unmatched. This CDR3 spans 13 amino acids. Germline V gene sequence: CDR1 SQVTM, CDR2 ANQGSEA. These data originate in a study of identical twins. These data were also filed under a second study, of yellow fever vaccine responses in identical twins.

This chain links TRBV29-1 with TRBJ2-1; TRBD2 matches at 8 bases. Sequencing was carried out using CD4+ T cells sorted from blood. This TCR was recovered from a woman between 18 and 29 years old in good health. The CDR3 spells CSVAGLAGVEQFF. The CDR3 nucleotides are TGCAGCGTAGCGGGCCTAGCGGGCGTTGAGCAGTTCTTC.